Following are 13 T cell receptor beta chains from one sample sequenced in a study of cytomegalovirus exposure and HLA in healthy donors. Primers: 60 Vbeta forward and 13 Jbeta reverse. Only in-frame clones appear in the TCRdb table, and some are missing; sequencing was by immunoSEQ multiplex PCR. The table shows over 150,000 clones, with around 75% occurring only once. The specimen sequenced was PBMCs. Receptors were obtained from a male donor in good health and CMV-seronegative.

The chain uses TRBV6-6 and TRBJ2-4; 7 bases line up with TRBD1. From germline, CDR1 is MNHNY and CDR2 SVGAGI (reference sequence). Unmatched junction bases numbered 4, after V lost 8 bases and J lost 6 bases. The CDR3 runs 12 residues. The CDR3 sequence: CASGWDRNIQYF. CDR3 in DNA: TGTGCCAGCGGGTGGGACAGAAACATTCAGTACTTC.

This chain connects TRBV28 to TRBJ2-1; D call uncertain. V shed 3 bases and J shed 7 bases, with 10 bases lying between them. This CDR3 has 13 residues. Looked up from germline, CDR1 is MDHEN and CDR2 is SYDVKM. CDR3 residues: CASSFRGKNEQFF. Here the CDR3 DNA reads TGTGCCAGCAGTTTCCGCGGTAAGAATGAGCAGTTCTTC.

J is TRBJ2-1 and V is TRBV11-1; 9 bases are a match to TRBD1. Looked up from germline, CDR1 is SGHAT and CDR2 is FQDESV (reference sequence). V shed 3 bases, J shed 5 bases, and the junction held 8 bases outside the gene matches. The CDR3 contains 16 residues. CDR3 loop: CASSFTAGTGNNEQFF. The CDR3 DNA is TGTGCCAGCAGCTTCACGGCAGGGACAGGGAACAATGAGCAGTTCTTC.

J is TRBJ1-4 and V is TRBV4-3; no clear D gene. CDR3 length: 12 residues. With 4 bases removed from V and 4 bases from J, the gap between germline ends came to 4 bases. In germline, CDR1 is LGHNA, CDR2 YSLEER. CDR3 sequence reads: CASSLNNEKLFF. CDR3 nucleotides: TGCGCCAGCAGCCTTAATAATGAAAAACTGTTTTTT.

A few counts support this clone. The CDR3 DNA is TGCAGCGTTGACGGGAAGAATGAGCAGTTCTTC. Residues: CSVDGKNEQFF. The J gene is TRBJ2-1, the V gene TRBV29-1; tentative D call: TRBD2 (5 bases). This CDR3 has 11 amino acids. Germline-derived CDR1 and CDR2 are SQVTM and ANQGSEA. Between the trimmed V and J ends, which lost 3 bases and 7 bases, there was a span of 7 bases.

CDR3 nucleotides: TGTGCCAGCAGCCGGGGTGGGGGGGGACAGGGATCTTACGAGCAGTACTTC. It specifies CASSRGGGGQGSYEQYF. This chain joins TRBV5-4 and TRBJ2-7, with 9 bases identical to TRBD1. After removal of 4 bases from V and 4 bases from J, the junction contained 15 bases not matched to a gene. CDR1 and CDR2 (germline): SGHNT, YYREEE (reference sequence). CDR3 length: 17 amino acids. Full variable domain (missing parts from reference TRBV5-4 and TRBJ2-7): ETGVTQSPTHLIKTRGQQVTLRCSSQSGHNTVSWYQQALGQGPQFIFQYYREEENGRGNFPPRFSGLQFPNYSSELNVNALELDDSALYLCASSRGGGGQGSYEQYFGPGTRLTVT.

This chain connects TRBV30 to TRBJ1-2; D unclear. The V gene lost 4 bases and the J gene lost 0 bases, with 6 bases spanning the gap. The germline V gene encodes CDR1 GTSNPN and CDR2 SVGIG (reference sequence). This CDR3 has 12 amino acids. This CDR3 reads CAWKGANYGYTF. In nucleotides, the CDR3 is TGTGCCTGGAAAGGAGCTAACTATGGCTACACCTTC.

The V gene is TRBV6-6, the J gene TRBJ2-7, with TRBD2 as a possible D gene (5 bases). Trimming stripped 10 bases from V and 0 bases from J, with 10 bases between. This CDR3 has 12 residues. Germline values: CDR1 MNHNY, CDR2 SVGAGI (reference sequence). CDR3 residues: CATTRGSYEQYF. The CDR3 nucleotides read TGTGCCACCACTCGGGGCTCCTACGAGCAGTACTTC.

The rearrangement links TRBV4-1 to TRBJ1-6; D not resolved. The germline V gene has CDR1 MGHRA and CDR2 YSYEKL. Trimming took 4 bases from V and 9 from J, leaving 13 bases between them. This CDR3 has 14 residues. As DNA, the CDR3 is TGCGCCAGCAGCCGAGAGGAGAGGAGTTCACCCCTCCACTTT. This translates into CASSREERSSPLHF.

J is TRBJ2-1 and V is TRBV30, with 11 bases that match TRBD2. V trimming: 2 bases; J trimming: 4 bases; junction bases outside the gene matches: 4. Germline lookup yields CDR1 GTSNPN and CDR2 SVGIG (reference sequence). This CDR3 comprises 15 residues. The CDR3 protein is CAWSLTSGVYNEQFF. Written as DNA, the CDR3 is TGTGCCTGGAGTTTGACTAGCGGGGTATACAATGAGCAGTTCTTC. The entire variable domain, with the rest obtained from reference TRBV30 and TRBJ2-1, is as follows: SQTIHQWPATLVQPVGSPLSLECTVEGTSNPNLYWYRQAAGRGLQLLFYSVGIGQISSEVPQNLSASRPQDRQFILSSKKLLLSDSGFYLCAWSLTSGVYNEQFFGPGTRLTVL.

The rearrangement joins TRBV6-5 to TRBJ2-2; possibly TRBD1 for D (5 bases). The CDR3 totals 15 residues. V was shortened by 4 bases and J by 6 bases, with 15 bases between the two germline ends. Germline CDR1 is MNHEY and CDR2 is SVGAGI. Written as DNA, the CDR3 is TGTGCCAGCAGTTCTACCAGGGCCGACCCCGGGGAGCTGTTTTTT. This translates into CASSSTRADPGELFF.

V usage is TRBV28 and J usage is TRBJ1-4; maybe TRBD1 (6 bases). From germline, CDR1 is MDHEN and CDR2 SYDVKM. The CDR3 spans 16 residues. V was shortened by 5 bases and J by 13 bases, with 26 bases between the two germline ends. The CDR3 loop is CASSLFTGTFVAGLFF. The DNA for the CDR3 is TGTGCCAGCAGTCTATTCACCGGGACATTCGTGGCAGGACTGTTTTTT.

The V call is TRBV15, the J call TRBJ2-3; D possibly corresponds to TRBD1 (5 bases). This CDR3 region has 12 residues. Trimming stripped 3 bases from V and 5 bases from J, with 6 bases between. Germline values: CDR1 LNHNV, CDR2 YYDKDF (reference sequence). CDR3 sequence (DNA): TGTGCCACCAGCAGGGACAAAGATACGCAGTATTTT. It translates to CATSRDKDTQYF.